One and the same sample provided the 20 T cell receptor beta chains below, sequenced in a study of cytomegalovirus exposure and HLA in healthy donors. The PCR had 60 Vbeta and 13 Jbeta primers. TCRdb's copy holds only in-frame clones and misses some; the assay was immunoSEQ multiplex PCR. Of 150,000 to 200,000 clones in the sample, around 88% were seen once. The sample was PBMCs. Receptor source: a woman in her late teens or twenties in good health and CMV-seronegative.

The genes are TRBV28 and TRBJ1-1; 7 bases are shared with TRBD1. Germline assignment: CDR1 MDHEN and CDR2 SYDVKM. With 5 bases clipped from V and 1 base from J, the junction kept 7 bases outside the gene matches. The CDR3 runs to 15 residues. The CDR3 reads CASSTRDRPNTEAFF. The CDR3 bases are TGTGCCAGCAGTACTCGGGACAGACCGAACACTGAAGCTTTCTTT.

This chain links TRBV18 with TRBJ1-4; possibly TRBD1 for D (5 bases). The germline V gene encodes CDR1 KGHSH and CDR2 LQKENI. Trimming removed 2 bases at V and 8 bases at J, with 15 bases between. There are 15 residues in the CDR3. The CDR3, as DNA: TGTGCCAGCTCACCATCCCATCAGGGTGACGAAAAACTGTTTTTT. Translated, it gives CASSPSHQGDEKLFF.

The V gene is TRBV4-1, the J gene TRBJ2-7; D gene ambiguous. The CDR3 is 14 amino acids. The V end was cut by 3 bases, the J end by 2 bases, with 11 bases between. In germline, CDR1 is MGHRA, CDR2 YSYEKL. The CDR3 DNA is TGCGCCAGCAGCCAGGGCCCCAGGACCTACGAGCAGTACTTC. This gives the protein CASSQGPRTYEQYF.

V and J are TRBV5-1 and TRBJ2-1; 13 bases line up with TRBD2. With V trimmed by 4 bases and J by 4 bases, 8 bases remained unmatched. This CDR3 has 17 amino acids. Germline V gene sequence: CDR1 SGHRS, CDR2 YFSETQ. CDR3 residues: CASSHGLAGDGYNEQFF. CDR3 DNA sequence: TGCGCCAGCAGCCATGGACTAGCGGGAGACGGTTACAATGAGCAGTTCTTC.

The gene calls are TRBV28 and TRBJ2-1; tentatively, D is TRBD1 (6 bases). This CDR3 spans 17 amino acids. V lost 7 bases and J lost 3, with 22 bases in between. Germline lookup yields CDR1 MDHEN and CDR2 SYDVKM. Written as DNA, the CDR3 is TGTGCCAGCACCACCGATAACCCAGGGGACATCTACAATGAGCAGTTCTTC. It is translated as CASTTDNPGDIYNEQFF.

The chain links TRBV19 to TRBJ2-3; 11 nucleotides agree with TRBD2. The CDR3 covers 21 residues. Germline CDR1 and CDR2: LNHDA and SQIVND (reference sequence). Trimming removed 6 bases from V and 0 bases from J; junction bases left unmatched: 20. The chain's CDR3 is CASSPGMALAGETSSTDTQYF. As DNA, the CDR3 is TGTGCCAGTAGCCCCGGGATGGCACTAGCGGGAGAGACCTCCAGCACAGATACGCAGTATTTT.

This rearrangement joins TRBV19 to TRBJ2-5, with a tentative D call TRBD2 (6 bases). Germline CDR1 LNHDA, CDR2 SQIVND (reference sequence). Trimming stripped 4 bases from V and 1 base from J, with 19 bases between. The CDR3 has 17 residues. The CDR3 sequence: CASSNPRGKDAQETQYF. The CDR3 DNA sequence: TGTGCCAGTAGTAACCCCCGGGGGAAGGACGCCCAAGAGACCCAGTACTTC.

The chain carries TRBV6-5 and TRBJ1-1; D perhaps matches TRBD1 (5 bases). Germline V lookup: CDR1 MNHEY, CDR2 SVGAGI. Trimming cost V 6 bases and J 10 bases, with 15 bases left between them. This CDR3 region has 12 residues. The CDR3 region is CASSPRQGAAFF. CDR3 sequence (DNA): TGTGCCAGCAGCCCACGGCAGGGTGCAGCTTTCTTT.

The chain is built from TRBV5-1 and TRBJ2-5; weak D call: TRBD2 (6 bases). V lost 4 bases, J lost 0 bases, and 22 bases lay in between. Per the germline V gene, CDR1 is SGHRS and CDR2 is YFSETQ. This CDR3 is 18 amino acids long. The DNA of the CDR3 is TGCGCCAGCAGCCCCGCGGGGCAAAGATCGGGCGACCAAGAGACCCAGTACTTC. Protein sequence: CASSPAGQRSGDQETQYF.

The chain combines TRBV6-1 with TRBJ1-1; 7 nucleotides align to TRBD1. In germline, CDR1 is MNHNS, CDR2 SASEGT. The CDR3 runs to 14 residues. V trimming: 3 bases; J trimming: 6 bases; junction bases outside the gene matches: 7. The CDR3 nucleotides read TGTGCCAGCAGTGACTCAGGGGGTGCGGCTGAAGCTTTCTTT. This sequence encodes CASSDSGGAAEAFF.

The chain links TRBV7-8 to TRBJ2-5; tentative D call: TRBD2 (6 bases). CDR3 size: 15 residues. V was cut by 2 bases and J by 5 bases, with 15 bases left in between. Germline CDR1 reads SGHVS; CDR2 reads FQNEAQ. CDR3 DNA: TGTGCCAGCAGCTTATCTCTGGGGACTCTGGAGACCCAGTACTTC. This encodes CASSLSLGTLETQYF.

The V call is TRBV6-5, the J call TRBJ1-1, with D possibly TRBD1 on 6 matching bases. Germline V gene data show CDR1 as MNHEY and CDR2 as SVGAGI. V was shortened by 4 bases and J by 1 base, with 10 bases between the two germline ends. This CDR3 contains 14 residues. The CDR3 region has the DNA TGTGCCAGCAGTTTTCAGGGGCCGAACACTGAAGCTTTCTTT. Protein product: CASSFQGPNTEAFF.

V gene TRBV19 combines with J gene TRBJ2-3; 7 bases map to TRBD2. With 3 bases clipped from V and 2 bases from J, the junction kept 11 bases outside the gene matches. The length of the CDR3 is 17 residues. CDR1 and CDR2 from the germline V gene are LNHDA and SQIVND (reference sequence). Here the CDR3 DNA reads TGTGCCAGTAGTATCACGGTCAGGCGGGAGCACACAGATACGCAGTATTTT. This sequence encodes CASSITVRREHTDTQYF. The full variable domain, its missing parts supplied by reference TRBV19 and TRBJ2-3, is DGGITQSPKYLFRKEGQNVTLSCEQNLNHDAMYWYRQDPGQGLRLIYYSQIVNDFQKGDIAEGYSVSREKKESFPLTVTSAQKNPTAFYLCASSITVRREHTDTQYFGPGTRLTVL.

This chain links TRBV27 with TRBJ2-7; TRBD2 is a possible D gene (5 bases). The CDR3 totals 14 residues. Deletions cut 4 bases from V and 0 bases from J, with 10 bases between. The germline V gene encodes CDR1 MNHEY and CDR2 SMNVEV (reference sequence). As DNA, the CDR3 is TGTGCCAGCAGTTCCCGCGCGGGCTCCTACGAGCAGTACTTC. Translation gives CASSSRAGSYEQYF.

V gene TRBV11-2 combines with J gene TRBJ2-7, with 10 bases lining up with TRBD2. This CDR3 is built from 17 residues. V lost 3 bases and J lost 2; bases outside the gene matches: 10. Germline V gene lookup returns CDR1 SGHAT and CDR2 FQNNGV. This chain's CDR3 is CASSFLAGGWSTYEQYF. CDR3 nucleotides: TGTGCCAGCAGCTTCTTAGCGGGAGGATGGAGTACCTACGAGCAGTACTTC.

In the case of this clone: At one end, the junction sequence differs from germline, possibly due to a read error. The rearrangement joins TRBV5-1 to TRBJ1-2; D is possibly TRBD1 (5 bases). Germline CDR1 reads SGHRS; CDR2 reads YFSETQ. The CDR3 runs 14 residues. CDR3 residues: CASSLRQGQYGHTF. CDR3 nucleotides: TGCGCCAGCAGCTTGCGGCAGGGCCAGTATGGCCACACCTTC.

J is TRBJ1-2 and V is TRBV5-6; D perhaps matches TRBD1 (5 bases). Germline V gene sequence: CDR1 SGHDT, CDR2 YYEEEE. The CDR3 contains 14 residues. With 4 bases removed from V and 3 bases from J, the gap between germline ends came to 13 bases. DNA of the CDR3: TGTGCCAGCAGCCTATGGGGGGGGGACTATGGCTACACCTTC. It is translated as CASSLWGGDYGYTF.

The chain combines TRBV10-1 with TRBJ2-2; no definite D call. Germline V CDR1 and CDR2: WNHNN, SYGVQD (reference sequence). CDR3 size: 13 residues. V was pared by 4 bases and J by 4 bases, with 7 bases between. The CDR3 DNA reads TGCGCCAGCAGTGGGTCTATCACCGGGGAGCTGTTTTTT. It codes for CASSGSITGELFF.

This rearrangement joins TRBV9 to TRBJ1-1, with 8 nucleotides matching TRBD1. The germline gives CDR1 SGDLS, CDR2 YYNGEE. Unmatched junction bases numbered 5, after V lost 3 bases and J lost 4 bases. This CDR3 region has 14 residues. CDR3 nucleotides: TGTGCCAGCAGCGGGACAGGGTCCGGCACTGAAGCTTTCTTT. It translates to CASSGTGSGTEAFF.

This chain connects TRBV27 to TRBJ1-1; D gene uncertain. Germline assignment: CDR1 MNHEY and CDR2 SMNVEV (reference sequence). Deletions cut 6 bases from V and 1 base from J, with 15 bases between. The CDR3 contains 15 residues. Written as DNA, the CDR3 is TGTGCCAGCAGACCAATGAACAGCCCGAACACTGAAGCTTTCTTT. It is translated as CASRPMNSPNTEAFF.